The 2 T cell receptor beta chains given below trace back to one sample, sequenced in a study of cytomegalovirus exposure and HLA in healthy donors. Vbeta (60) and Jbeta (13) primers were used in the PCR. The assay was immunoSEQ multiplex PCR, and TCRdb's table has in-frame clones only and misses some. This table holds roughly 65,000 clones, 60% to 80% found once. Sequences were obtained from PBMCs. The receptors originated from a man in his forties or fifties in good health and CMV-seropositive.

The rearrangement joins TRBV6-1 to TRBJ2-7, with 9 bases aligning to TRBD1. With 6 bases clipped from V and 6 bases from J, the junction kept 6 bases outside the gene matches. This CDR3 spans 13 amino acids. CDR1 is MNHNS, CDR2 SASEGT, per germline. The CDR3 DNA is TGTGCCAGCAGAAAGGGACAGGGAACCGAGCAGTACTTC. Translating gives CASRKGQGTEQYF.

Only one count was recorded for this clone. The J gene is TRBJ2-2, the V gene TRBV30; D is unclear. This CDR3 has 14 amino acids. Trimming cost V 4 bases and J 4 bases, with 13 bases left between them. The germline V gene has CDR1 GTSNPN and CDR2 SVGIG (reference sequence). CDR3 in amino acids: CAWNSDGITGELFF. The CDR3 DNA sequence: TGTGCCTGGAACAGTGACGGTATCACCGGGGAGCTGTTTTTT.